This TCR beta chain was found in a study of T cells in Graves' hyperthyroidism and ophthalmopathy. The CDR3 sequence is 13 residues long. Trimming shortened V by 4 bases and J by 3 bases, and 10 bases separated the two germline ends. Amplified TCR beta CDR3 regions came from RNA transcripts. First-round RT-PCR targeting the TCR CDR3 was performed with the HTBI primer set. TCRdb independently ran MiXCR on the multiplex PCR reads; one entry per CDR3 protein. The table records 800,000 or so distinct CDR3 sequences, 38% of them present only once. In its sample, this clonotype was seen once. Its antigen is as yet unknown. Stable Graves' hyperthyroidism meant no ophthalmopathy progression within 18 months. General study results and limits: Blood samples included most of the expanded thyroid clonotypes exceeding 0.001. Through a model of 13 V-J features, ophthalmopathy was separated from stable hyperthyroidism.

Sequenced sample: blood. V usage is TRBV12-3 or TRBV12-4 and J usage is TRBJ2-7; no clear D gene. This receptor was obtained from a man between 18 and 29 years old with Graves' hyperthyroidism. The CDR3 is CASSSQVNYEQYF. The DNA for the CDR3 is TGTGCCAGCAGTTCCCAGGTAAACTACGAGCAGTACTTC.